Following are 10 T cell receptor beta chains from one sample sequenced in a study of OX40 agonist ivuxolimab in advanced cancers. Sequencing used immunoSEQ multiplex PCR; TCRdb keeps in-frame clones, though not all of them. This table has about 110,000 clones, 80% to 95% appearing once. The sample consisted of CD4+ or CD8+ T cells sorted from blood, taken in a trial of the OX40 agonist ivuxolimab. These receptors were taken from an adult with an advanced solid tumor such as melanoma, head and neck, liver or kidney cancer.

The chain joins TRBV5-8 to TRBJ1-3; tentatively, D is TRBD1 (5 bases). Trimming cost V 1 base and J 5 bases, with 16 bases left between them. From germline, CDR1 is SGHTS and CDR2 YDEGEE. This CDR3 contains 16 residues. In DNA form, the CDR3 reads TGTGCCAGCAGCTTGACGACCAGGGTGGCCCGAAACACCATATATTTT. It specifies CASSLTTRVARNTIYF.

The chain employs TRBV7-9 and TRBJ1-4; D may be TRBD1 (6 bases). This CDR3 has 12 residues. The germline CDR1 and CDR2 sequences are SEHNR and FQNEAQ (reference sequence). V was cut by 7 bases and J by 7 bases, with 10 bases left in between. CDR3 sequence (DNA): TGTGCCAGCAACAGGGAGGGTGAAAAACTGTTTTTT. This translates into CASNREGEKLFF.

This clone came up a few times. This chain joins TRBV11-2 and TRBJ1-2; perhaps TRBD1 as D (5 bases). Germline-derived CDR1 and CDR2 are SGHAT and FQNNGV. This CDR3 region has 12 residues. V dropped 4 bases and J dropped 5 bases, with 8 bases sitting between them. The CDR3 DNA reads as TGTGCCAGCAGCTCCCAGGGTTATGGCTACACCTTC. Protein product: CASSSQGYGYTF.

V is TRBV5-4 and J is TRBJ2-3; TRBD2 aligns across 9 bases. CDR3 length: 16 amino acids. Germline CDR1 reads SGHNT; CDR2 reads YYREEE (reference sequence). The V gene end was trimmed by 0 bases and the J gene end by 4 bases; junction bases not matched to a gene: 6. Here the CDR3 reads CASSLVREGQADTQYF. In DNA form, the CDR3 reads TGTGCCAGCAGCTTGGTGCGGGAGGGCCAAGCAGATACGCAGTATTTT.

Here the CDR3 DNA reads TGTGCCATCACCGGGACAGGCGGGGGCTACACCTTC. It is translated as CAITGTGGGYTF. The chain has TRBV10-3 and TRBJ1-2; TRBD1 matches at 8 bases. Germline values: CDR1 ENHRY, CDR2 SYGVKD. After removal of 7 bases from V and 8 bases from J, the junction contained 6 bases not matched to a gene. CDR3 length: 12 residues.

The J gene is TRBJ2-7, the V gene TRBV5-1; the D gene could be TRBD1 or TRBD2 (5 bases each). The germline gives CDR1 SGHRS, CDR2 YFSETQ. This CDR3 comprises 14 residues. The V gene lost 3 bases and the J gene lost 3 bases, with 13 bases spanning the gap. The CDR3 bases are TGCGCCAGCAGCTATTCCGGGACGGACTACGAGCAGTACTTC. Protein product: CASSYSGTDYEQYF.

V gene TRBV2 combines with J gene TRBJ1-6; perhaps TRBD1 as D (5 bases). The CDR3 extends over 13 amino acids. V was trimmed by 7 bases and J by 7 bases, leaving 11 bases between them. Germline CDR1 SNHLY, CDR2 FYNNEI. The CDR3 protein is CASNEGWNSPLHF. The CDR3 DNA reads TGTGCCAGCAATGAGGGGTGGAATTCACCCCTCCACTTT.

This rearrangement joins TRBV11-2 to TRBJ1-5, with D perhaps matching TRBD1 (6 bases). The V gene lost 1 base and the J gene lost 2 bases, with 12 bases spanning the gap. This CDR3 comprises 16 residues. Germline V lookup: CDR1 SGHAT, CDR2 FQNNGV. The CDR3 nucleotides read TGTGCCAGCAGCTTAGGGGTCAGGGGTCGCAATCAGCCCCAGCATTTT. Its protein product is CASSLGVRGRNQPQHF. Supplemented by reference TRBV11-2 and TRBJ1-5, the full variable domain reads EAGVAQSPRYKIIEKRQSVAFWCNPISGHATLYWYQQILGQGPKLLIQFQNNGVVDDSQLPKDRFSAERLKGVDSTLKIQPAKLEDSAVYLCASSLGVRGRNQPQHFGDGTRLSIL.

This clone was observed a handful of times. The chain carries TRBV9 and TRBJ1-3; the D gene is possibly TRBD1 (5 bases). The germline V gene has CDR1 SGDLS and CDR2 YYNGEE. The CDR3 has 15 amino acids. V dropped 2 bases and J dropped 2 bases, with 11 bases sitting between them. The CDR3 here is CASSVGGVAGNTIYF. The CDR3 nucleotides are TGTGCCAGCAGCGTTGGAGGGGTCGCTGGAAACACCATATATTTT.

The chain combines TRBV18 with TRBJ1-1, with D uncertain. This CDR3 region has 17 residues. CDR1 is KGHSH, CDR2 LQKENI, per germline. Trimming removed 2 bases from V and 1 base from J, with 17 bases in between. CDR3 protein: CASSPFFGDPGNTEAFF. The CDR3 DNA reads TGTGCCAGCTCACCATTTTTCGGGGATCCCGGGAACACTGAAGCTTTCTTT.